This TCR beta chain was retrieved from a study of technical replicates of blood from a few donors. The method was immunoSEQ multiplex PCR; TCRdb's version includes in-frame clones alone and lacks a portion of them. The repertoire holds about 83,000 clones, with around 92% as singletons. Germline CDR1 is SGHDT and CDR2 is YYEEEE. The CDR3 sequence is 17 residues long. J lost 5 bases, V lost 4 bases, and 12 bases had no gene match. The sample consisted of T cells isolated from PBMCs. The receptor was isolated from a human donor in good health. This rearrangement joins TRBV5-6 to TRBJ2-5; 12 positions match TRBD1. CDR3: CASSNRDRGLIVETQYF. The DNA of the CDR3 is TGTGCCAGCAGCAACCGGGACAGGGGGCTTATTGTCGAGACCCAGTACTTC.